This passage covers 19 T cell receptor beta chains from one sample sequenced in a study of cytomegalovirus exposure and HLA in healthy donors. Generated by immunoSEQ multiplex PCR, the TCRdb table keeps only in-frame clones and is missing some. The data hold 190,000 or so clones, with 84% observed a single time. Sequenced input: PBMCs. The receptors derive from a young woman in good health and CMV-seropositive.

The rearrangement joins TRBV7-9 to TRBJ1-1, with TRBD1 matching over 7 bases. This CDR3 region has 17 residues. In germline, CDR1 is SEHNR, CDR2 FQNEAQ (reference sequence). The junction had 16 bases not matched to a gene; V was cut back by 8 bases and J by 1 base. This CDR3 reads CASPPFRDRGPNTEAFF. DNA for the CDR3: TGTGCCAGCCCCCCTTTCCGGGACAGAGGTCCGAACACTGAAGCTTTCTTT.

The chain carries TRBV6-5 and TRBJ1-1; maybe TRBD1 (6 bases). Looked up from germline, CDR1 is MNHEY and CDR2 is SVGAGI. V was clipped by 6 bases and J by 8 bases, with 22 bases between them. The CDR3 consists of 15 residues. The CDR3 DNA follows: TGTGCCAGCAGCAGCTCGGGGGGCGGGAGGATGGAAGCTTTCTTT. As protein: CASSSSGGGRMEAFF.

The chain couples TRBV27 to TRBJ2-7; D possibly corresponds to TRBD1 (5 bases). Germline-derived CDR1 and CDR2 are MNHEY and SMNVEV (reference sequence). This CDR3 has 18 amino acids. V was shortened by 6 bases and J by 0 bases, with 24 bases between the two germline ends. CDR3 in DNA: TGTGCCAGCAGCCGAACCGCCAGCCAGGGTGGCTACTCCTACGAGCAGTACTTC. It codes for CASSRTASQGGYSYEQYF.

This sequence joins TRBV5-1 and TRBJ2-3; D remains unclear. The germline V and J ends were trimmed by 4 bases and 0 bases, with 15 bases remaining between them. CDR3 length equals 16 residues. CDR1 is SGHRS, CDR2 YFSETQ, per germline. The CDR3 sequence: CASSPDMLLSTDTQYF. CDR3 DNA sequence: TGCGCCAGCAGCCCCGACATGCTTCTAAGCACAGATACGCAGTATTTT.

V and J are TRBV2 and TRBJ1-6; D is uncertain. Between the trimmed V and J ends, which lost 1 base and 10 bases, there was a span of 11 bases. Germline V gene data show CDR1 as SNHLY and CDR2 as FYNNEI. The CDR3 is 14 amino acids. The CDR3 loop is CASSEGLRHSPLHF. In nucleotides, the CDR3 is TGTGCCAGCAGTGAAGGACTAAGGCACTCACCCCTCCACTTT.

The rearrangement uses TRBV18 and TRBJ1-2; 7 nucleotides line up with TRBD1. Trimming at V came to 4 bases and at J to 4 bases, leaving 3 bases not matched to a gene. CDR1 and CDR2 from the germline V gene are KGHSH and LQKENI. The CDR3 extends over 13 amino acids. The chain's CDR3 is CASSLDRSYGYTF. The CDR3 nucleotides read TGTGCCAGCTCACTGGACAGGTCCTATGGCTACACCTTC.

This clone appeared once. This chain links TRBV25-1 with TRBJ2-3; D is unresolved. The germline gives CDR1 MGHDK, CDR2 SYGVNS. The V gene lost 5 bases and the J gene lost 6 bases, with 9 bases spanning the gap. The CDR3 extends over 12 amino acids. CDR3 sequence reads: CASSSSVDTQYF. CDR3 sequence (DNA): TGTGCCAGCAGTTCGTCTGTGGATACGCAGTATTTT. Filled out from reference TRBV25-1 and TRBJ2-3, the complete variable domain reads EADIYQTPRYLVIGTGKKITLECSQTMGHDKMYWYQQDPGMELHLIHYSYGVNSTEKGDLSSESTVSRIRTEHFPLTLESARPSHTSQYLCASSSSVDTQYFGPGTRLTVL.

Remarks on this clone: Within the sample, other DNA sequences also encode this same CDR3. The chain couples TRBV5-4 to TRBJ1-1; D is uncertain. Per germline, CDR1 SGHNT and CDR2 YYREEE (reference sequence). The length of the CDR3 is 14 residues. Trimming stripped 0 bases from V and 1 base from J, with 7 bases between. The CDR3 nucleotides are TGTGCCAGCAGCTTGGTGGCAGGGAACACTGAAGCTTTCTTT. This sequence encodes CASSLVAGNTEAFF.

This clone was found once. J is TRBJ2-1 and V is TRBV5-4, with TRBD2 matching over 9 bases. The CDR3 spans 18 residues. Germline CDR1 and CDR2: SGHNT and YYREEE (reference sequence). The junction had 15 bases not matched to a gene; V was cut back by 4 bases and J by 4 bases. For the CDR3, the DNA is TGTGCCAGCAGCCTCGCCGGGGCCGGGACTAGCCGATACAATGAGCAGTTCTTC. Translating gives CASSLAGAGTSRYNEQFF.

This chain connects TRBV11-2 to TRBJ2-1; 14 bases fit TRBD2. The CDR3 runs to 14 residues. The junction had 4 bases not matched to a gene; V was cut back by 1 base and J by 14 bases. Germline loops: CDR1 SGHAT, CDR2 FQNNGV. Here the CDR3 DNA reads TGTGCCAGCAGCTTAGGGGGACTAGCGGGGGTAGAGTTCTTC. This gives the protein CASSLGGLAGVEFF.

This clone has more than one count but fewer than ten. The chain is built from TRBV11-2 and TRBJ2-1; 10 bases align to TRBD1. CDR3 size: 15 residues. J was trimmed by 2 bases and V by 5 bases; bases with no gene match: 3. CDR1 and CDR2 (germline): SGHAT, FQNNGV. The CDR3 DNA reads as TGTGCCAGCAGCCCCGGGACAGGGGCCTACAATGAGCAGTTCTTC. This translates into CASSPGTGAYNEQFF.

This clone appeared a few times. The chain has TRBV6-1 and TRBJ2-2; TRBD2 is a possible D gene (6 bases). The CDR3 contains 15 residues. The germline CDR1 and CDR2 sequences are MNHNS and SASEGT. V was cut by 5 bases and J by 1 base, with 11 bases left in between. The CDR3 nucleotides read TGTGCCAGCAGTATCTGGGGAGGGAACACCGGGGAGCTGTTTTTT. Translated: CASSIWGGNTGELFF.

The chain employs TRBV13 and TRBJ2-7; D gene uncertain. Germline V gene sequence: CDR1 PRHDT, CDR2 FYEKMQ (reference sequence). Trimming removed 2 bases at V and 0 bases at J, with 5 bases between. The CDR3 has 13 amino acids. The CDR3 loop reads CASSLMASYEQYF. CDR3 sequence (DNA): TGTGCCAGCAGCTTAATGGCCTCCTACGAGCAGTACTTC.

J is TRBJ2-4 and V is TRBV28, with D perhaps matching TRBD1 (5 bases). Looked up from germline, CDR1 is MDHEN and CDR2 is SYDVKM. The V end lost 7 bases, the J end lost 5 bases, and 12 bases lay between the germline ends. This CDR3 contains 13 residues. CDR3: CASKMSRENIQYF. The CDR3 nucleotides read TGTGCCAGCAAAATGTCCAGGGAAAACATTCAGTACTTC.

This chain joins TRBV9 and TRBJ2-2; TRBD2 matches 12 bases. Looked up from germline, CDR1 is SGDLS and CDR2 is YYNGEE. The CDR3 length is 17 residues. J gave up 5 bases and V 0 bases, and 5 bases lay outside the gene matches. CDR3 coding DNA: TGTGCCAGCAGCGTAGTAGGACTAGCGGGACGAACCGGGGAGCTGTTTTTT. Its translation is CASSVVGLAGRTGELFF.

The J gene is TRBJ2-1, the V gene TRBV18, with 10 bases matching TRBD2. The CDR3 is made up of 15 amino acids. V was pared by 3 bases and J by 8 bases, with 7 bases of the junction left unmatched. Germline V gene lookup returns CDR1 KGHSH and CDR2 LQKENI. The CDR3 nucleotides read TGTGCCAGCTCACCCCTACTAGCGGGGCGCGATGAGCAGTTCTTC. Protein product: CASSPLLAGRDEQFF. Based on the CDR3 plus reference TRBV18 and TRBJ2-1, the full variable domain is NAGVMQNPRHLVRRRGQEARLRCSPMKGHSHVYWYRQLPEEGLKFMVYLQKENIIDESGMPKERFSAEFPKEGPSILRIQQVVRGDSAAYFCASSPLLAGRDEQFFGPGTRLTVL.

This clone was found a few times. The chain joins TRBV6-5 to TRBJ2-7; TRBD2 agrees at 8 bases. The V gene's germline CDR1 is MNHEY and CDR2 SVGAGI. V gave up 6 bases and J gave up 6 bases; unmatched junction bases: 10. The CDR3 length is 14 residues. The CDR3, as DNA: TGTGCCAGCAGGGGCGGGGGGCGCCCAGCCGAGCAGTACTTC. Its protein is CASRGGGRPAEQYF.

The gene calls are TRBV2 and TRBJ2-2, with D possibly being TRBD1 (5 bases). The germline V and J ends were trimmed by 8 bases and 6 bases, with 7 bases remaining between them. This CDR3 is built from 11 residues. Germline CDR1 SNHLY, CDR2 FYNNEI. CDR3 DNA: TGTGCCAGCGGGGCGGCCGGGGAGCTGTTTTTT. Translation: CASGAAGELFF. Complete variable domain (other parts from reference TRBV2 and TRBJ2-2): EPEVTQTPSHQVTQMGQEVILRCVPISNHLYFYWYRQILGQKVEFLVSFYNNEISEKSEIFDDQFSVERPDGSNFTLKIRSTKLEDSAMYFCASGAAGELFFGEGSRLTVL.

CDR3 protein: CASSPDRVGTEAFF. CDR3 coding DNA: TGTGCCAGCTCTCCTGACAGGGTAGGCACTGAAGCTTTCTTT. The chain couples TRBV18 to TRBJ1-1, with 7 bases aligning to TRBD1. The CDR3 consists of 14 residues. Germline V gene sequence: CDR1 KGHSH, CDR2 LQKENI. V dropped 6 bases and J dropped 4; count of bases not matched to a gene: 8.